These 8 T cell receptor beta chains came from one sample sequenced in a study of siplizumab effects on memory and regulatory T cells. Sequencing used immunoSEQ multiplex PCR; TCRdb keeps in-frame clones, though not all of them. This sample has some 100,000 clones, with about 91% found just once. Material: Tregs sorted from blood. All receptors derive from a human donor in good health.

The chain employs TRBV7-8 and TRBJ1-1, with D unclear. The CDR3 consists of 15 residues. CDR1 is SGHVS, CDR2 FQNEAQ, per germline. The germline V and J ends were trimmed by 1 base and 3 bases, with 12 bases remaining between them. The CDR3 DNA reads TGTGCCAGCAGCTTAGAAAATCTGGATTACACTGAAGCTTTCTTT. Translating it yields CASSLENLDYTEAFF.

This chain uses TRBV23-1 with TRBJ2-7, with 15 bases that match TRBD2. TRBV23-1 is labeled an ORF, and its function is uncertain. The CDR3 is 13 residues long. J lost 7 bases, V lost 8 bases, and 3 bases had no gene match. CDR3 sequence (DNA): TGCGCCAGCGGGACTAGCGGGAGGCGAGAGCAGTACTTC. Its translation: CASGTSGRREQYF.

The rearrangement joins TRBV9 to TRBJ2-7, with 7 bases aligning to TRBD2. Germline trimming cut 4 bases from V and 4 bases from J; bases unmatched to any gene: 11. In germline, CDR1 is SGDLS, CDR2 YYNGEE. The CDR3 covers 15 residues. Written as DNA, the CDR3 is TGTGCCAGCAGCCTCTCGAGCGGGATCGGGTACGAGCAGTACTTC. It specifies CASSLSSGIGYEQYF.

V and J are TRBV19 and TRBJ1-1; no clear D. The CDR3 contains 11 residues. With 7 bases removed from V and 6 bases from J, the gap between germline ends came to 9 bases. Germline V gene data show CDR1 as LNHDA and CDR2 as SQIVND (reference sequence). The CDR3 nucleotides are TGTGCCAGTACCGGAAATGCTGAAGCTTTCTTT. Translated: CASTGNAEAFF.

This chain connects TRBV5-1 to TRBJ2-1, with 8 bases identical to TRBD2. Germline-derived CDR1 and CDR2 are SGHRS and YFSETQ. The CDR3 has 17 amino acids. V trimming: 3 bases; J trimming: 3 bases; junction bases outside the gene matches: 11. CDR3 in amino acids: CASSSFILAESYNEQFF. The CDR3 DNA reads TGCGCCAGCAGCTCTTTCATACTAGCGGAAAGCTACAATGAGCAGTTCTTC.

The chain combines TRBV6-5 with TRBJ2-3; the match to TRBD2 covers 10 bases. The germline V gene has CDR1 MNHEY and CDR2 SVGAGI. The CDR3 consists of 14 residues. J was trimmed by 8 bases and V by 6 bases; bases with no gene match: 8. CDR3 sequence: CASRLAGGQGTQYF. Here the CDR3 DNA reads TGTGCCAGCAGATTAGCGGGGGGCCAGGGTACGCAGTATTTT.

This chain uses TRBV9 with TRBJ2-1; no firm D call. CDR1 is SGDLS, CDR2 YYNGEE, per germline. V was cut by 0 bases and J by 8 bases, with 6 bases left in between. This CDR3 has 12 residues. CDR3 residues: CASSVGTYEQFF. In nucleotides, the CDR3 is TGTGCCAGCAGCGTAGGAACTTATGAGCAGTTCTTC.

This rearrangement joins TRBV19 to TRBJ2-1; TRBD2 matches 10 bases. Germline CDR1 reads LNHDA; CDR2 reads SQIVND (reference sequence). The CDR3 totals 16 residues. The junction had 8 bases not matched to a gene; V was cut back by 4 bases and J by 5 bases. CDR3 amino acids: CASSRGGSGRDNEQFF. The CDR3 coding sequence is TGTGCCAGTAGTAGGGGAGGGAGCGGGAGGGACAATGAGCAGTTCTTC.